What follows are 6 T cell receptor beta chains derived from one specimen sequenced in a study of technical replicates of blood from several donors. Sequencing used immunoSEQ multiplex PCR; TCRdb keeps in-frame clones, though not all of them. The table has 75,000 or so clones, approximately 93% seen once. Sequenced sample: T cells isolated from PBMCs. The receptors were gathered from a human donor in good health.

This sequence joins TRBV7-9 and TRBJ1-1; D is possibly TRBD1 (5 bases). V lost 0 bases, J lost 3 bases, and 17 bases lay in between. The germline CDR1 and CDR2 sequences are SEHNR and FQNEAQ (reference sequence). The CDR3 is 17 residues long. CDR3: CASSLATGGLRDTEAFF. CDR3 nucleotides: TGTGCCAGCAGCTTAGCTACCGGGGGTTTAAGGGACACTGAAGCTTTCTTT.

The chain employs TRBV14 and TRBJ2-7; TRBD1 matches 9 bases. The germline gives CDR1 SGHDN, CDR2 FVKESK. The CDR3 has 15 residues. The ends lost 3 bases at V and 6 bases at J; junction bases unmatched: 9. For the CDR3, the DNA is TGTGCCAGCAGCCATACCTTGGACAGGGGCGGCGAGCAGTACTTC. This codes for CASSHTLDRGGEQYF.

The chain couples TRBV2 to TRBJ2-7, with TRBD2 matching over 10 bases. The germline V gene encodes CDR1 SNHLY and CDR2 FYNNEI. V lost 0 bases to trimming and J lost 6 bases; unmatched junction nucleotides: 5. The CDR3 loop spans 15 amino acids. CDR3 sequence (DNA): TGTGCCAGCAGTGAAGCGAATCTAGCGGGAGCCGAGCAGTACTTC. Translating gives CASSEANLAGAEQYF.

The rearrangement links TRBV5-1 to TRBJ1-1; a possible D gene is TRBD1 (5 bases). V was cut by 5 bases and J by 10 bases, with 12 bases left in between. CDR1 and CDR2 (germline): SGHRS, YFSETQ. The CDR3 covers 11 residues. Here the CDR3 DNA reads TGCGCCAGCAGAGGCCGGCAGGGAGCTTTCTTT. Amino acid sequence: CASRGRQGAFF.

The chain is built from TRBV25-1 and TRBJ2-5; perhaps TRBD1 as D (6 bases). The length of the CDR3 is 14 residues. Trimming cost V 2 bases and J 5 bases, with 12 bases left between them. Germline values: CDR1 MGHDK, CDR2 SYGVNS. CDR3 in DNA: TGTGCCAGCAGTGAAGGGGGCGCGTACGAGACCCAGTACTTC. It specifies CASSEGGAYETQYF.

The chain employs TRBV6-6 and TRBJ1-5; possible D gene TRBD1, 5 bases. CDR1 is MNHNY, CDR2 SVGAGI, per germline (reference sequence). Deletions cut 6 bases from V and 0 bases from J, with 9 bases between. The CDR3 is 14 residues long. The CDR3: CASSRDYSNQPQHF. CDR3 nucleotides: TGTGCCAGCAGCCGGGACTATAGCAATCAGCCCCAGCATTTT.